What follows are 25 T cell receptor beta chains derived from one specimen sequenced in a study of T cell changes during pregnancy in multiple sclerosis. The protocol was immunoSEQ multiplex PCR, while the TCRdb copy is restricted to in-frame clones and leaves out a portion. The repertoire consists of 35,000 to 55,000 clones, with 80% to 95% occurring once and the leading ten covering 0.65% to 0.9%. Sample: CD4+ T cells from peripheral blood mononuclear cells, taken before pregnancy. The receptors derive from a female donor with multiple sclerosis, enrolled in a pregnancy study.

V and J are TRBV7-3 and TRBJ2-3; 15 nucleotides agree with TRBD2. Per germline, CDR1 SGHTA and CDR2 FQGTGA. V was pared by 4 bases and J by 2 bases, with 7 bases of the junction left unmatched. The CDR3 length is 18 residues. The CDR3: CASSSPGTSGRTTDTQYF. The CDR3 DNA follows: TGTGCCAGCAGCTCACCCGGGACTAGCGGGAGGACCACAGATACGCAGTATTTT.

The V gene is TRBV5-1, the J gene TRBJ1-1; 7 positions agree with TRBD1. Trimming took 2 bases from V and 0 from J; bases not matched to a gene: 7. The CDR3 extends over 16 amino acids. Germline CDR1 SGHRS, CDR2 YFSETQ. CDR3 loop: CASSLRMGQLNTEAFF. The CDR3 DNA follows: TGCGCCAGCAGCTTAAGGATGGGACAGCTGAACACTGAAGCTTTCTTT. Complete variable domain (other parts from reference TRBV5-1 and TRBJ1-1): KAGVTQTPRYLIKTRGQQVTLSCSPISGHRSVSWYQQTPGQGLQFLFEYFSETQRNKGNFPGRFSGRQFSNSRSEMNVSTLELGDSALYLCASSLRMGQLNTEAFFGQGTRLTVV.

The V gene is TRBV6-5, the J gene TRBJ1-1; 8 nucleotides align to TRBD1. Germline CDR1 reads MNHEY; CDR2 reads SVGAGI. The CDR3 is 13 residues long. With V trimmed by 6 bases and J by 5 bases, 5 bases remained unmatched. The CDR3 nucleotides read TGTGCCAGCAGGACAGGGGTTCGTACTGAAGCTTTCTTT. This encodes CASRTGVRTEAFF.

This clone was counted a few times. CDR3 coding DNA: TGCGCCAGCAGCTTGCAGGCGTCAGGGGTAGGGTATGGCTACACCTTC. Translating gives CASSLQASGVGYGYTF. V gene TRBV5-1 combines with J gene TRBJ1-2; weak D call: TRBD1 (6 bases). V gave up 1 base and J gave up 5 bases, with 18 bases separating them. CDR1 is SGHRS and CDR2 is YFSETQ in the germline V gene. The CDR3 loop spans 16 amino acids.

The V call is TRBV2, the J call TRBJ2-1, with 11 bases that match TRBD2. Unmatched junction bases numbered 6, after V lost 9 bases and J lost 5 bases. Germline V gene data show CDR1 as SNHLY and CDR2 as FYNNEI. The CDR3 spans 14 residues. DNA of the CDR3: TGTGCCAGTGTAGCGGGGGGGTCCCACAATGAGCAGTTCTTC. Protein product: CASVAGGSHNEQFF.

The chain links TRBV9 to TRBJ2-3; 11 positions match TRBD2. CDR1 is SGDLS, CDR2 YYNGEE, per germline. CDR3 length: 16 residues. Unmatched junction bases numbered 2, after V lost 2 bases and J lost 0 bases. CDR3 loop: CASSVSGGASTDTQYF. DNA for the CDR3: TGTGCCAGCAGCGTTAGCGGGGGGGCTAGCACAGATACGCAGTATTTT.

J is TRBJ2-1 and V is TRBV4-1, with a possible D match to TRBD2 (5 bases). V was clipped by 3 bases and J by 4 bases, with 13 bases between them. Germline-derived CDR1 and CDR2 are MGHRA and YSYEKL. CDR3 length equals 15 residues. CDR3 sequence (DNA): TGCGCCAGCAGCCACCCGGGGAGACAATACAATGAGCAGTTCTTC. It codes for CASSHPGRQYNEQFF.

This clone was counted once. The chain is built from TRBV7-9 and TRBJ2-3; TRBD2 agrees at 16 bases. The CDR3 contains 16 residues. J lost 4 bases, V lost 4 bases, and 2 bases had no gene match. Germline CDR1 is SEHNR and CDR2 is FQNEAQ (reference sequence). The CDR3 spells CASSSGLAGGSDTQYF. DNA of the CDR3: TGTGCCAGCAGCTCGGGACTAGCGGGAGGGTCAGATACGCAGTATTTT.

This CDR3 reads CASLKQGVDNQPQHF. The DNA of the CDR3 is TGTGCCAGTTTAAAACAGGGGGTTGACAATCAGCCCCAGCATTTT. The V and J genes are TRBV19 and TRBJ1-5, with 8 bases matching TRBD1. J lost 3 bases, V lost 8 bases, and 9 bases had no gene match. Germline-derived CDR1 and CDR2 are LNHDA and SQIVND (reference sequence). The CDR3 contains 15 residues. Full variable domain (missing parts from reference TRBV19 and TRBJ1-5): DGGITQSPKYLFRKEGQNVTLSCEQNLNHDAMYWYRQDPGQGLRLIYYSQIVNDFQKGDIAEGYSVSREKKESFPLTVTSAQKNPTAFYLCASLKQGVDNQPQHFGDGTRLSIL.

CDR3 nucleotide sequence: TGTGCCAGCAGCCCCAGGACAGGGAGGGATGAGCAGTTCTTC. Translating gives CASSPRTGRDEQFF. The rearrangement uses TRBV9 and TRBJ2-1; a weak D match, TRBD1 (8 bases). Germline CDR1 is SGDLS and CDR2 is YYNGEE. The CDR3 covers 14 residues. V was clipped by 4 bases and J by 8 bases, with 16 bases between them.

DNA of the CDR3: TGTGCCAGCTCACCACCGAAGACAGTCTATGGCTACACCTTC. Amino acid sequence: CASSPPKTVYGYTF. The V and J genes are TRBV18 and TRBJ1-2; D is perhaps TRBD1 (5 bases). V dropped 0 bases and J dropped 4 bases, with 9 bases sitting between them. The CDR3 totals 14 residues. Looked up from germline, CDR1 is KGHSH and CDR2 is LQKENI.

The chain links TRBV7-2 to TRBJ2-5; D remains unclear. Germline V gene data show CDR1 as SGHTA and CDR2 as FQGNSA. This CDR3 comprises 12 residues. The V and J ends lost 5 bases and 7 bases respectively, with 11 bases between them. Here the CDR3 DNA reads TGTGCCAGCAGCAAAACAAGCGTGACCCAGTACTTC. Translating it yields CASSKTSVTQYF.

DNA of the CDR3: TGCAGCGTTGGGCAGGGGGCGAGATACACTGAAGCTTTCTTT. It translates to CSVGQGARYTEAFF. V gene TRBV29-1 combines with J gene TRBJ1-1; TRBD1 aligns across 8 bases. CDR3 length: 14 residues. The V and J ends lost 4 bases and 3 bases, in that order; junction bases with no gene match: 7. Per the germline V gene, CDR1 is SQVTM and CDR2 is ANQGSEA.

The chain couples TRBV9 to TRBJ2-7; a possible D gene is TRBD1 (5 bases). The CDR3 runs 16 residues. Trimming left V 0 bases short and J 0 bases short, with 13 bases between. The germline V gene has CDR1 SGDLS and CDR2 YYNGEE. The chain's CDR3 is CASSVGTGKSSYEQYF. DNA of the CDR3: TGTGCCAGCAGCGTAGGCACAGGCAAGAGCTCCTACGAGCAGTACTTC.

The count of this clone is one. The chain links TRBV9 to TRBJ2-3, with D possibly matching TRBD2 (6 bases). The CDR3 is 14 amino acids. The germline CDR1 and CDR2 sequences are SGDLS and YYNGEE. Trimming took 5 bases from V and 2 from J, leaving 12 bases between them. This CDR3 reads CASSTGGYTDTQYF. Written as DNA, the CDR3 is TGTGCCAGCAGTACCGGAGGGTACACAGATACGCAGTATTTT.

The chain uses TRBV9 and TRBJ2-5; tentative D call: TRBD2 (7 bases). The V gene lost 0 bases and the J gene lost 5 bases, with 20 bases spanning the gap. CDR3 size: 17 residues. Per germline, CDR1 SGDLS and CDR2 YYNGEE. Written as DNA, the CDR3 is TGTGCCAGCAGCGTAGGAGGCGGGGGCTTGAGGGGTGAGACCCAGTACTTC. It yields the protein CASSVGGGGLRGETQYF.

This clone was observed a few times. J is TRBJ2-7 and V is TRBV10-1, with unresolved D. This CDR3 contains 13 residues. Per the germline V gene, CDR1 is WNHNN and CDR2 is SYGVQD (reference sequence). V lost 3 bases to trimming and J lost 0 bases, with 6 bases between them. As DNA, the CDR3 is TGCGCCAGCAGTGAACAGTACTCCTACGAGCAGTACTTC. It yields the protein CASSEQYSYEQYF.

V and J are TRBV4-2 and TRBJ2-7; 7 bases line up with TRBD1. This CDR3 contains 16 residues. Germline CDR1 and CDR2: LGHNA and YNFKEQ. V was pared by 0 bases and J by 3 bases, with 8 bases of the junction left unmatched. CDR3 sequence: CASSQDPGQGDYEQYF. The CDR3 nucleotides are TGTGCCAGCAGCCAAGATCCGGGGCAGGGGGACTACGAGCAGTACTTC.

The chain joins TRBV30 to TRBJ2-5; 12 bases match TRBD1. From germline, CDR1 is GTSNPN and CDR2 SVGIG (reference sequence). V gave up 3 bases and J gave up 4 bases; unmatched junction bases: 6. The CDR3 sequence is 15 residues long. CDR3 in DNA: TGTGCCTGGAGGCTGGGACAGGGGGCGCCAGAGACCCAGTACTTC. It is translated as CAWRLGQGAPETQYF.

In its sample, this clone was seen a few times. The V and J genes are TRBV19 and TRBJ1-1; D gene uncertain. This CDR3 contains 12 residues. Germline lookup yields CDR1 LNHDA and CDR2 SQIVND (reference sequence). With 7 bases removed from V and 4 bases from J, the gap between germline ends came to 10 bases. DNA of the CDR3: TGTGCCAGTACCAATGAGGGCACTGAAGCTTTCTTT. It is translated as CASTNEGTEAFF.

The rearrangement joins TRBV7-8 to TRBJ1-5; 9 bases are shared with TRBD1. Germline CDR1 SGHVS, CDR2 FQNEAQ. J lost 2 bases, V lost 5 bases, and 1 base had no gene match. The CDR3 extends over 14 amino acids. The CDR3 DNA follows: TGTGCCAGCAGCAGGGACAGGGGCAATCAGCCCCAGCATTTT. Amino acid sequence: CASSRDRGNQPQHF.

This clone is a singleton in its sample. The chain couples TRBV28 to TRBJ2-7; the match to TRBD1 covers 7 bases. V lost 5 bases to trimming and J lost 3 bases; unmatched junction nucleotides: 7. This CDR3 has 14 residues. The V gene's germline CDR1 is MDHEN and CDR2 SYDVKM. As DNA, the CDR3 is TGTGCCAGCAGTAGTGGGGACAGACTCTACGAGCAGTACTTC. This sequence encodes CASSSGDRLYEQYF.

The chain couples TRBV6-5 to TRBJ2-7; 9 bases are a match to TRBD1. The CDR3 runs to 16 residues. In germline, CDR1 is MNHEY, CDR2 SVGAGI. Germline trimming cut 2 bases from V and 2 bases from J; bases unmatched to any gene: 7. The CDR3: CASSYGTGIQAYEQYF. The CDR3 DNA reads as TGTGCCAGCAGTTACGGGACAGGGATTCAGGCCTACGAGCAGTACTTC.

The chain links TRBV5-1 to TRBJ1-2; D perhaps matches TRBD1 (5 bases). Trimming cost V 0 bases and J 2 bases, with 11 bases left between them. Looked up from germline, CDR1 is SGHRS and CDR2 is YFSETQ. CDR3 length: 15 residues. CDR3 in amino acids: CASSLEGVPNYGYTF. For the CDR3, the DNA is TGCGCCAGCAGCTTGGAAGGGGTTCCAAACTATGGCTACACCTTC.

The J gene is TRBJ2-5, the V gene TRBV19; TRBD2 agrees at 11 bases. The germline gives CDR1 LNHDA, CDR2 SQIVND (reference sequence). CDR3 length: 17 amino acids. V lost 2 bases to trimming and J lost 5 bases; unmatched junction nucleotides: 10. CDR3 sequence (DNA): TGTGCCAGTAGTATACGGAGTAGCGGGGGGGCCCAGGAGACCCAGTACTTC. Translating gives CASSIRSSGGAQETQYF.